What follows are 6 T cell receptor beta chains derived from one specimen sequenced in a study of blood T cell repertoires in COVID-19. Libraries were prepared by immunoSEQ multiplex PCR; TCRdb keeps only in-frame clonotypes and omits some of them. The profile shows about 130,000 clones, approximately 83% of them singletons. The sequenced sample consisted of peripheral blood. The receptor set was obtained from a woman aged 45-60 years who had recovered from COVID-19.

Only a few counts were recorded for this clone. V gene TRBV4-3 combines with J gene TRBJ2-3; perhaps TRBD2 as D (5 bases). Looked up from germline, CDR1 is LGHNA and CDR2 is YSLEER. CDR3 size: 14 residues. Trimming left V 0 bases short and J 4 bases short, with 8 bases between. Here the CDR3 DNA reads TGCGCCAGCAGCCAAGAGGGAGCGGCAGATACGCAGTATTTT. It codes for CASSQEGAADTQYF.

This clone was observed a single time. The V and J genes are TRBV19 and TRBJ2-2; 7 nucleotides agree with TRBD1. CDR1 LNHDA and CDR2 SQIVND come from the germline V gene (reference sequence). This CDR3 has 14 residues. Trimming at V came to 7 bases and at J to 4 bases, leaving 6 bases not matched to a gene. The CDR3 sequence: CASTLQGTTGELFF. In nucleotides, the CDR3 is TGTGCCAGTACCCTACAGGGGACCACCGGGGAGCTGTTTTTT.

CDR3 loop: CASSYSGVLVGNEQFF. CDR3 nucleotides: TGTGCCAGCAGCTATAGCGGGGTTCTAGTCGGCAATGAGCAGTTCTTC. This chain links TRBV7-2 with TRBJ2-1; 8 nucleotides align to TRBD2. Trimming at V came to 4 bases and at J to 6 bases, leaving 11 bases not matched to a gene. This CDR3 spans 16 amino acids. The germline V gene encodes CDR1 SGHTA and CDR2 FQGNSA.

Only one count was recorded for this clone. The chain links TRBV9 to TRBJ2-5; possibly TRBD2 for D (6 bases). Trimming cost V 0 bases and J 5 bases, with 14 bases left between them. CDR1 and CDR2 from the germline V gene are SGDLS and YYNGEE. CDR3 length: 15 amino acids. The DNA of the CDR3 is TGTGCCAGCAGCGTAGGGTCGTACGCGGGGGAGACCCAGTACTTC. Translation gives CASSVGSYAGETQYF.

The chain employs TRBV7-3 and TRBJ1-6; 7 bases fit TRBD1. There are 13 residues in the CDR3. Looked up from germline, CDR1 is SGHTA and CDR2 is FQGTGA. The J segment lost 9 bases and the V segment lost 7 bases, leaving 6 bases of the junction unmatched. The CDR3 DNA follows: TGTGCCAGCACACCGGGACAGTTTTCACCCCTCCACTTT. This sequence encodes CASTPGQFSPLHF.

V usage is TRBV18 and J usage is TRBJ1-5; D not resolved. This CDR3 contains 15 residues. V was trimmed by 3 bases and J by 0 bases, leaving 9 bases between them. The V gene's germline CDR1 is KGHSH and CDR2 LQKENI. The CDR3: CASSPAVNSNQPQHF. Here the CDR3 DNA reads TGTGCCAGCTCACCGGCGGTCAATAGCAATCAGCCCCAGCATTTT.